The T cell receptor (beta chain) described here comes from a study of T cells in Graves' hyperthyroidism and ophthalmopathy. RNA transcripts yielded amplified TCR beta CDR3 regions. Using the HTBI primer set, a first-round RT-PCR was run on the TCR CDR3. From the multiplex PCR reads, TCRdb called clonotypes with MiXCR, one entry per CDR3 protein. Among approximately 640,000 distinct CDR3 sequences listed, around 15% were seen once. This clonotype was observed a handful of times. Trimming pared 1 base from V and 10 bases from J, leaving 11 bases between. The CDR3 loop spans 13 amino acids. Germline loops: CDR1 SEHNR, CDR2 FQNEAQ (reference sequence).

The TCR sequence derives from a young woman with Graves' hyperthyroidism. The J gene is TRBJ2-1, the V gene TRBV7-9; D gene uncertain. The source material was blood. The CDR3 coding sequence is TGTGCCAGCAGCTTAGTCCACGTGGGGGAGCAGTTCTTC. Translating gives CASSLVHVGEQFF.